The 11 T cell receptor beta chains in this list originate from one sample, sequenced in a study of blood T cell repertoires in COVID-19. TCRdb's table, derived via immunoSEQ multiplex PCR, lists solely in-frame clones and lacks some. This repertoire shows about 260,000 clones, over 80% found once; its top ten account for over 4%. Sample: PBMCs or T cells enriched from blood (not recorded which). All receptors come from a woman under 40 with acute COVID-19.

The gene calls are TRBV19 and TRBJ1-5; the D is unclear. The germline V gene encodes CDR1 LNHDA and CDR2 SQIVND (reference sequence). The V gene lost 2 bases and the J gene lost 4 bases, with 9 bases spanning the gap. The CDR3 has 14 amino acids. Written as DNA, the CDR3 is TGTGCCAGTAGTATAAGCGGGCTAAATCAGCCCCAGCATTTT. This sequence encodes CASSISGLNQPQHF. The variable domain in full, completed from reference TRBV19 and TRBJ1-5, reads DGGITQSPKYLFRKEGQNVTLSCEQNLNHDAMYWYRQDPGQGLRLIYYSQIVNDFQKGDIAEGYSVSREKKESFPLTVTSAQKNPTAFYLCASSISGLNQPQHFGDGTRLSIL.

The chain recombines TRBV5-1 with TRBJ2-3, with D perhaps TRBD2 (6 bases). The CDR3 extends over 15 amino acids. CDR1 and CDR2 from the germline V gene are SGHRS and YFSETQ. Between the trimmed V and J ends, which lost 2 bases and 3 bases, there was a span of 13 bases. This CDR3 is CASSFALGGTDTQYF. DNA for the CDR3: TGCGCCAGCAGCTTCGCGTTGGGGGGAACAGATACGCAGTATTTT. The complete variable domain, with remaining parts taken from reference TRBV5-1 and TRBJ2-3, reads KAGVTQTPRYLIKTRGQQVTLSCSPISGHRSVSWYQQTPGQGLQFLFEYFSETQRNKGNFPGRFSGRQFSNSRSEMNVSTLELGDSALYLCASSFALGGTDTQYFGPGTRLTVL.

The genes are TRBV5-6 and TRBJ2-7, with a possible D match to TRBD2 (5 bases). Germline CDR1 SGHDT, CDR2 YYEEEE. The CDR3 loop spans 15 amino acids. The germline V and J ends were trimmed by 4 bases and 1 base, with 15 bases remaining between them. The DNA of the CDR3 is TGTGCCAGCAGCCGCTGGGTAGCGTCTTCCTACGAGCAGTACTTC. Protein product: CASSRWVASSYEQYF.

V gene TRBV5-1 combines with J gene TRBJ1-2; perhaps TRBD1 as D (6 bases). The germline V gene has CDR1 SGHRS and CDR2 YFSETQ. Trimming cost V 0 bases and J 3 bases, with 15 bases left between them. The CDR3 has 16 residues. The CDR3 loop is CASSLGSGAADYGYTF. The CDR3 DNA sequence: TGCGCCAGCAGCTTGGGGTCAGGGGCCGCGGACTATGGCTACACCTTC.

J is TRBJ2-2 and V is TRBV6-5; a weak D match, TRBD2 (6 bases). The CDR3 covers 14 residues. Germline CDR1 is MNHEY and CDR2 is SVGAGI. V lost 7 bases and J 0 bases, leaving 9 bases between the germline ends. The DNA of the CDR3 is TGTGCCAGCACGGCGGGGACGAACACCGGGGAGCTGTTTTTT. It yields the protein CASTAGTNTGELFF.

This chain's CDR3 is CASSTGLAGEIDTQYF. The DNA of the CDR3 is TGTGCCAGCAGCACGGGACTAGCGGGAGAAATAGATACGCAGTATTTT. The chain joins TRBV5-8 to TRBJ2-3, with 14 nucleotides matching TRBD2. CDR1 and CDR2 (germline): SGHTS, YDEGEE. The CDR3 is 16 residues long. With V trimmed by 4 bases and J by 5 bases, 6 bases remained unmatched.

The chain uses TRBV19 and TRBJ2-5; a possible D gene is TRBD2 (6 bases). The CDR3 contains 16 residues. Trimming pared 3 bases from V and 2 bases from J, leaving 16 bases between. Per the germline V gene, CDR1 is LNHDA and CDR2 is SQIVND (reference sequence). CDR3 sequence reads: CASSMITGTEQETQYF. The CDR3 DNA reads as TGTGCCAGTAGTATGATAACCGGGACTGAACAAGAGACCCAGTACTTC.

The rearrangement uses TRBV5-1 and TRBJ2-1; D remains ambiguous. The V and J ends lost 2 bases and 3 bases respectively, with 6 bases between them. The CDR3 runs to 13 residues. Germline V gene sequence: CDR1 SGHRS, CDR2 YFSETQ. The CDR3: CASSFAGYNEQFF. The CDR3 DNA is TGCGCCAGCAGCTTCGCAGGCTACAATGAGCAGTTCTTC.

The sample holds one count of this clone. This CDR3 reads CATSSGTYSNQPQHF. DNA for the CDR3: TGTGCCACCAGTTCAGGGACATATAGCAATCAGCCCCAGCATTTT. This sequence joins TRBV24-1 and TRBJ1-5, with a weak D call TRBD1 (6 bases). The V end was cut by 6 bases, the J end by 0 bases, with 11 bases between. Germline loops: CDR1 KGHDR, CDR2 SFDVKD. CDR3 size: 15 residues.

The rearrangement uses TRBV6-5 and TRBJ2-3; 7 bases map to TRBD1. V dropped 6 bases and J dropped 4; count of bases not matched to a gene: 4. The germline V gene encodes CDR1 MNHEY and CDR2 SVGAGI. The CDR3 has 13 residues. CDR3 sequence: CASRITGADTQYF. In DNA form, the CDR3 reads TGTGCCAGCAGGATAACAGGGGCAGATACGCAGTATTTT.

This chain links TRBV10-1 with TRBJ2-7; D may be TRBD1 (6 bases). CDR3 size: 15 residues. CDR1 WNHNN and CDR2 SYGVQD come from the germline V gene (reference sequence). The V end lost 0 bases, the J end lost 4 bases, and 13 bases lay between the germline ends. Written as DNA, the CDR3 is TGCGCCAGCAGTGAGTCACAGGGATTGAGGTACGAGCAGTACTTC. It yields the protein CASSESQGLRYEQYF.